The TCR beta chain under discussion was sequenced for a study of blood T cell repertoires in COVID-19. Study summary: Material from acute and convalescent COVID-19 was sourced from the United States, Italy and Spain. Nucleic acid was either cDNA or gDNA, and it came from T cells, B-cell-depleted T cells, or PBMCs.

In the original analysis: Estimation of nucleated cell counts was performed using reference gene primer amplification. Produced via immunoSEQ multiplex PCR; TCRdb's table is partial and in-frame only. The DNA gave D and trimming, while V, J and clone size come from that table. The sample lists more than 200,000 clones, over 80% occurring once. Per germline, CDR1 LNHDA and CDR2 SQIVND (reference sequence). The CDR3 is 15 amino acids. The trim removed 11 bases at V and 1 base at J, leaving 13 bases unmatched. This sequence was found in a man aged 25 to 40 with COVID-19, enrolled during active disease. The genes are TRBV19 and TRBJ2-7; 8 bases map to TRBD1. The specimen was peripheral blood. The CDR3 DNA reads as TGTGCCCTCGACAAACGGGACAGGACTTCCTACGAGCAGTACTTC. Its protein is CALDKRDRTSYEQYF. The whole variable domain, remainder taken from reference TRBV19 and TRBJ2-7, is DGGITQSPKYLFRKEGQNVTLSCEQNLNHDAMYWYRQDPGQGLRLIYYSQIVNDFQKGDIAEGYSVSREKKESFPLTVTSAQKNPTAFYLCALDKRDRTSYEQYFGPGTRLTVT.